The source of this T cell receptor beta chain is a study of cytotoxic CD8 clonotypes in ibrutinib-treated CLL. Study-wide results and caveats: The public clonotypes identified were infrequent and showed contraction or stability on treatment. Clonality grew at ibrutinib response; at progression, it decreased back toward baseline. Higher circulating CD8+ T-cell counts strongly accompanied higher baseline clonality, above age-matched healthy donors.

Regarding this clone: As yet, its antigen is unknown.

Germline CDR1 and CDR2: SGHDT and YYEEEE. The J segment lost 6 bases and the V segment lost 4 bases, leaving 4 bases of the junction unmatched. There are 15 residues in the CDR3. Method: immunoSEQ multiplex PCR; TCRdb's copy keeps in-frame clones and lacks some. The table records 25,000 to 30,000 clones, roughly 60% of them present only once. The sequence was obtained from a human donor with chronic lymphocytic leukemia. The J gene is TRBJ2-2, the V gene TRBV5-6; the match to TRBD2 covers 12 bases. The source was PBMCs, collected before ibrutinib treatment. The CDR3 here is CASSQLAGGPGELFF. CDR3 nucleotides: TGTGCCAGCAGCCAACTAGCGGGGGGACCCGGGGAGCTGTTTTTT.